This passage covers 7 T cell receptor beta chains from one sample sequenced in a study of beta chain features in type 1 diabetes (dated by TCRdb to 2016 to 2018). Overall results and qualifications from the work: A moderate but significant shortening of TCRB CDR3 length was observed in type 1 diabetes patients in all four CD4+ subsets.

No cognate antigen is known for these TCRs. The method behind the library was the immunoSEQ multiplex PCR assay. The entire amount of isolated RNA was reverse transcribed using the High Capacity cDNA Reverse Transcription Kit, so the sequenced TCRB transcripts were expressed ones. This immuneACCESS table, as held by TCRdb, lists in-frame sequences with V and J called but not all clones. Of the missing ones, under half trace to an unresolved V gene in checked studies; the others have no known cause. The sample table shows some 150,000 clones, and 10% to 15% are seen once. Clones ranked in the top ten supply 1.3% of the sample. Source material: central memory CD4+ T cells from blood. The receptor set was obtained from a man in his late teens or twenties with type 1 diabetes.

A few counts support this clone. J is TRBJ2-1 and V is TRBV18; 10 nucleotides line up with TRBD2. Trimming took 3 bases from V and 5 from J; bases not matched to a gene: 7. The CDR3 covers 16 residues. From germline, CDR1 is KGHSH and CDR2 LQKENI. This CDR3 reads CASSPLLAGVNNEQFF. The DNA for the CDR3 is TGTGCCAGCTCACCCCTCCTAGCGGGGGTTAACAATGAGCAGTTCTTC.

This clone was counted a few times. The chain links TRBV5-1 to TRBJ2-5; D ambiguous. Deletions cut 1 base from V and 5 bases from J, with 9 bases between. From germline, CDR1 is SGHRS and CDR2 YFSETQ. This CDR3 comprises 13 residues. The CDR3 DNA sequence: TGCGCCAGCAGCTTGCTCGGGCGGGAGACCCAGTACTTC. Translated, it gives CASSLLGRETQYF.

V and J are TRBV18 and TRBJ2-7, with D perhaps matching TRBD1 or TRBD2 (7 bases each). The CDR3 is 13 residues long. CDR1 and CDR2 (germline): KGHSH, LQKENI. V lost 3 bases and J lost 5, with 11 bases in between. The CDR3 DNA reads TGTGCCAGCTCACCGACAGGGACTAACGAGCAGTACTTC. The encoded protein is CASSPTGTNEQYF.

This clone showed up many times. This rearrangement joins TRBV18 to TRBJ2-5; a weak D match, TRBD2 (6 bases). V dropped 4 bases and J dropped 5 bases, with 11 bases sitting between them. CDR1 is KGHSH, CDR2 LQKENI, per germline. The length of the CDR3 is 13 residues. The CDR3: CASSLGGEETQYF. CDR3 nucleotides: TGTGCCAGCTCACTCGGGGGTGAGGAGACCCAGTACTTC.

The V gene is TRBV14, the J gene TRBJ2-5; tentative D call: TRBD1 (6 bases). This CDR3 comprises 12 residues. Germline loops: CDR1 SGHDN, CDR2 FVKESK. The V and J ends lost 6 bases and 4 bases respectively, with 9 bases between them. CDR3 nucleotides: TGTGCCAGCAGACAGGGCGGAGAGACCCAGTACTTC. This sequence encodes CASRQGGETQYF. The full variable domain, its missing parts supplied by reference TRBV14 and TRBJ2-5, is EAGVTQFPSHSVIEKGQTVTLRCDPISGHDNLYWYRRVMGKEIKFLLHFVKESKQDESGMPNNRFLAERTGGTYSTLKVQPAELEDSGVYFCASRQGGETQYFGPGTRLLVL.

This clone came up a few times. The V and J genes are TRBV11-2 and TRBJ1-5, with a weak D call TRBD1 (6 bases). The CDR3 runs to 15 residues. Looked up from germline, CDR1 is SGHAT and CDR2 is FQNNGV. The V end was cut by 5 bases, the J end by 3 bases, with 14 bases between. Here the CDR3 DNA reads TGTGCCAGCAGCCCCGTAGGGACACCCAATCAGCCCCAGCATTTT. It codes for CASSPVGTPNQPQHF.

Here the CDR3 reads CATKQGWDNEQFF. For the CDR3, the DNA is TGTGCCACCAAACAGGGATGGGACAATGAGCAGTTCTTC. This chain connects TRBV19 to TRBJ2-1; D is possibly TRBD1 (6 bases). The V gene lost 10 bases and the J gene lost 5 bases, with 15 bases spanning the gap. Germline CDR1 reads LNHDA; CDR2 reads SQIVND (reference sequence). CDR3 length equals 13 residues.